The 2 T cell receptor beta chains below all came from one sample that was sequenced in a study of cytomegalovirus exposure and HLA in healthy donors (dated by TCRdb to about 2017). The protocol used for the library was the immunoSEQ multiplex PCR assay. TCRdb stores this immuneACCESS table with in-frame sequences only. Part of the clones is absent; in the studies checked, under half of the shortfall reflects unresolved V genes, and no reason is known for the rest. The sample contains about 130,000 clones, just under 85% of them found a single time. The top ten constitute 30% of the sample. The specimen sequenced was PBMCs. These receptors came from a man aged 30-40 years in good health and CMV-seropositive.

The rearrangement links TRBV11-2 to TRBJ1-2; maybe TRBD1 (6 bases). The germline V gene has CDR1 SGHAT and CDR2 FQNNGV. This CDR3 contains 15 residues. V lost 2 bases, J lost 0 bases, and 10 bases lay in between. The CDR3 spells CASSLPQGTNYGYTF. CDR3 bases: TGTGCCAGCAGCTTACCCCAGGGGACTAACTATGGCTACACCTTC.

The rearrangement uses TRBV10-3 and TRBJ2-3, with D tentatively TRBD2 (5 bases). Germline assignment: CDR1 ENHRY and CDR2 SYGVKD. This CDR3 has 12 amino acids. V gave up 0 bases and J gave up 11 bases, with 9 bases separating them. DNA for the CDR3: TGTGCCATCAGTGAGTCAAGGAGCGGGCAGTATTTT. Translated, it gives CAISESRSGQYF.